These T cell receptor beta chains were read from a single sample in a study of OX40 agonist ivuxolimab in advanced cancers. Sequenced by immunoSEQ multiplex PCR; TCRdb stores in-frame clones only, minus some. In the table there are 40,000 to 45,000 clones, 80% to 90% of which are singletons. The sequenced sample was CD4+ or CD8+ T cells sorted from blood, obtained in a trial of the OX40 agonist ivuxolimab. These receptors all come from an adult with an advanced solid tumor such as melanoma, head and neck, liver or kidney cancer. The CDR3 runs from the conserved cysteine through the conserved F or W. The D gene is left open where the match is weak. Part of the rows lack a size; the others show once, few, many or a class for expanded clones.

v_gene	j_gene	abundance	d_gene	CDR3nt	CDR3aa
TRBV9	TRBJ2-7	NA	TRBD1	TGTGCCAGCGGGACAGGAACCTACGAGCAGTACTTC	CASGTGTYEQYF
TRBV6-6	TRBJ2-1	NA	NA	TGTGCCAGCATGGACAATGAGCAGTTCTTC	CASMDNEQFF
TRBV9	TRBJ1-1	NA	NA	TGTGCCAGCAGCGTAGCGGGAGGGTTGAACACTGAAGCTTTCTTT	CASSVAGGLNTEAFF
TRBV4-2	TRBJ2-1	NA	NA	TGTGCCAGCAGCCAAGATCGGACGGGTAACAATGAGCAGTTCTTC	CASSQDRTGNNEQFF
TRBV11-1	TRBJ1-1	few	NA	TGTGCCAGCAGGCCGACAGGGAACACTGAAGCTTTCTTT	CASRPTGNTEAFF
TRBV30	TRBJ1-1	few	NA	TGTGCCTGGACCACTTGGGGGAACACTGAAGCTTTCTTT	CAWTTWGNTEAFF
TRBV4-1	TRBJ2-7	once	NA	TGCGCCAGCAGTTACAGCTGGAGCTCCTACGAGCAGTACTTC	CASSYSWSSYEQYF
TRBV4-3	TRBJ2-3	NA	NA	TGCGCCAGCAGCCAAGACACCGGGAGCGAAGCAGATACGCAGTATTTT	CASSQDTGSEADTQYF
TRBV19	TRBJ2-3	NA	NA	TGTGCCAGTATCACGCCCAGGGATACGCAGTATTTT	CASITPRDTQYF
TRBV5-4	TRBJ1-1	NA	NA	TGTGCCAGCAGCTTCCCAGGGATGAACACTGAAGCTTTCTTT	CASSFPGMNTEAFF
TRBV27	TRBJ1-1	NA	NA	TGTGCCAGCAGTTTGTCCCCGAACACTGAAGCTTTCTTT	CASSLSPNTEAFF
TRBV29-1	TRBJ2-5	NA	NA	TGCAGCGTTGATGACGTCATTGCGGGATCCCAGGAGACCCAGTACTTC	CSVDDVIAGSQETQYF
TRBV4-1	TRBJ2-3	NA	TRBD2	TGCGCCAGCACCGAAGCGGGGGGGCCGGATACGCAGTATTTT	CASTEAGGPDTQYF
TRBV7-8	TRBJ1-1	NA	NA	TGTGCCAGCAGCTATCCCGGGGACACTGAAGCTTTCTTT	CASSYPGDTEAFF
TRBV27	TRBJ2-7	NA	NA	TGTGCCAGCAGTTTATCGTTAGGGTTCGAGCAGTACTTC	CASSLSLGFEQYF
TRBV19	TRBJ1-5	NA	NA	TGTGCCAGTAGTCTACAGGATCAGCCCCAGCATTTT	CASSLQDQPQHF
TRBV9	TRBJ2-7	NA	NA	TGTGCCAGCAGCAAGACTCCTACGGTATCCTACGAGCAGTACTTC	CASSKTPTVSYEQYF
TRBV6-5	TRBJ2-1	NA	NA	TGTGCCAGCAGTTACGGGGGTCCAGGCGATGAGCAGTTCTTC	CASSYGGPGDEQFF
TRBV6-5	TRBJ2-7	NA	NA	TGTGCCAGCAGTTACGAGCAGGGGAAACCCTACGAGCAGTACTTC	CASSYEQGKPYEQYF
TRBV6-5	TRBJ1-3	NA	TRBD1	TGTGCCAGCAGTTACGGGACAGGAACTGGAAACACCATATATTTT	CASSYGTGTGNTIYF
TRBV5-1	TRBJ2-1	NA	NA	TGCGCCAGCAGCTTGGCCGTATACAATGAGCAGTTCTTC	CASSLAVYNEQFF
TRBV5-6	TRBJ1-1	NA	NA	TGTGCCAGCAGCTTGGCGTCGCGGGGGATGAACACTGAAGCTTTCTTT	CASSLASRGMNTEAFF
TRBV27	TRBJ1-2	NA	NA	TGTGCCAGCAGTTTCCTTCGGCCATCCCGTAACGAGGTCAGGGATAGCATATATGGCTACACCTTC	CASSFLRPSRNEVRDSIYGYTF
TRBV28	TRBJ1-3	NA	NA	TGTGCCAGCCGCTTATTTGACAGACCACTCTCTGGAAACACCATATATTTT	CASRLFDRPLSGNTIYF
TRBV7-8	TRBJ2-7	NA	TRBD1	TGTGCCAGCAGCACCGGGACAGGGACCAGCGAGCAGTACTTC	CASSTGTGTSEQYF
TRBV19	TRBJ2-1	NA	TRBD2	TGTGCCAGTAGGGGGGAGGGTGGCGATGAGCAGTTCTTC	CASRGEGGDEQFF
TRBV29-1	TRBJ1-2	NA	NA	TGCAGCGCCCACCGGGACCCCCTGTGGCTAAGTGGCTACACCTTC	CSAHRDPLWLSGYTF
TRBV29-1	TRBJ2-5	NA	NA	TGCAGCGTCCAGTACCTATCCCGAGAGACCCAGTACTTC	CSVQYLSRETQYF
TRBV9	TRBJ1-1	NA	NA	TGTGCCAGCAGCGGGGAAGAAACGGGCTTAAGGACTGAAGCTTTCTTT	CASSGEETGLRTEAFF
TRBV7-2	TRBJ2-7	NA	NA	TGTGCCAGCATCAATTGGGGCGGCGGGACTCCCTACGAGCAGTACTTC	CASINWGGGTPYEQYF
TRBV5-6	TRBJ1-6	NA	NA	TGTGCCAGCAGCTTGGGGAACAGGGCGGTATTCTCACCCCTCCACTTT	CASSLGNRAVFSPLHF
TRBV27	TRBJ1-2	NA	NA	TGTGCCAGCAGCCCCGGGGGGTATGGCTACACCTTC	CASSPGGYGYTF
TRBV4-1	TRBJ2-2	NA	NA	TGCGCCAGCAGCCAGGACTCCAATGGCGGGGAGCTGTTTTTT	CASSQDSNGGELFF
TRBV9	TRBJ2-2	NA	TRBD2	TGTGCCAGCAGCCCACGGGAGGAAATCGTAACCGGGGAGCTGTTTTTT	CASSPREEIVTGELFF
TRBV19	TRBJ1-5	NA	TRBD1	TGTGCCAGTCTTCCACAGGGGGCCCGCAATCAGCCCCAGCATTTT	CASLPQGARNQPQHF
TRBV5-3	TRBJ1-1	NA	TRBD1	TGTGCCAGAAGCTTGGTGGCAGGGGGCTACACTGAAGCTTTCTTT	CARSLVAGGYTEAFF
TRBV7-8	TRBJ1-1	NA	NA	TGTGCCATCCACCGGGGGCCCTTGATGGCTTTCTTT	CAIHRGPLMAFF
TRBV11-3	TRBJ2-7	NA	NA	TGTGCCAGCACTCCCAGGAGCACCTACGAGCAGTACTTC	CASTPRSTYEQYF
TRBV27	TRBJ2-2	NA	TRBD2	TGTGCCAGCAGTTTATCTAGCGGGGGTGACACCGGGGAGCTGTTTTTT	CASSLSSGGDTGELFF
TRBV19	TRBJ2-7	NA	NA	TGTGCCAGTAGTCCAACCGTGGGATTTCCGCTGAAGCAGTACTTC	CASSPTVGFPLKQYF
TRBV13	TRBJ2-1	NA	TRBD2	TGTGCCAGCAGCTTGGGACTAGCGGGGGATCGGGGGCAGTTCTTC	CASSLGLAGDRGQFF
TRBV11-3	TRBJ2-7	NA	TRBD2	TGTGCCAGCAGCTGGACTAGCGGGACGTACGAGCAGTACTTC	CASSWTSGTYEQYF
TRBV9	TRBJ1-3	NA	TRBD1	TGTGCCAGCAGCGGGACAGGGTTCTCTGGAAACACCATATATTTT	CASSGTGFSGNTIYF
TRBV7-3	TRBJ1-1	NA	NA	TGTGCCAGCAGATGGGGGGGCCTGAACACTGAAGCTTTCTTT	CASRWGGLNTEAFF
TRBV7-9	TRBJ2-7	NA	NA	TGTGCCAGCAGCTTAATCAGGGACTACGAGCAGTACTTC	CASSLIRDYEQYF
TRBV11-3	TRBJ2-1	few	TRBD1	TGTGCCAGCAGCCCCGGACAGGGGGCGGAGCCCTACAATGAGCAGTTCTTC	CASSPGQGAEPYNEQFF
TRBV2	TRBJ2-1	NA	NA	TGTGCCAGCAGTGTATCACAGGGTCGGAATGAGCAGTTCTTC	CASSVSQGRNEQFF
TRBV5-1	TRBJ2-1	NA	NA	TGCGCCAGCAGCTTGGGCCTAGCGTCCCGTTCCAATGAGCAGTTCTTC	CASSLGLASRSNEQFF
TRBV5-7	TRBJ1-2	NA	NA	TGTGCCAGCAGCTTGTACACCTCTAACTATGGCTACACCTTC	CASSLYTSNYGYTF
TRBV6-5	TRBJ2-4	NA	TRBD2	TGTGCCACCGAACGACTAGCGGGAGAAGGAAACATTCAGTACTTC	CATERLAGEGNIQYF
TRBV7-9	TRBJ2-3	NA	NA	TGTGCCAGCAGCTTAGTTTCCGGGGGAAGCACAGATACGCAGTATTTT	CASSLVSGGSTDTQYF
TRBV15	TRBJ2-2	NA	TRBD1	TGTGCCACCAGCAGAGATAAGAGACAGGGGGCAGTTGGCACCGGGGAGCTGTTTTTT	CATSRDKRQGAVGTGELFF
TRBV27	TRBJ2-1	NA	NA	TGTGCCAGCAGTTCCCATCTCGGAGGAAAGGGGTTCTTC	CASSSHLGGKGFF
TRBV4-3	TRBJ1-3	NA	NA	TGCGCCAGCAGCCAAGATAGGAACACCATATATTTT	CASSQDRNTIYF
TRBV5-4	TRBJ2-5	NA	TRBD2	TGTGCCAGCAGCGGGATAGCGGGAGCTTATGAGACCCAGTACTTC	CASSGIAGAYETQYF
TRBV10-2	TRBJ2-1	NA	TRBD2	TGCGCCAGCGGCTCCGGGACTAGCGGGAGTAAGAACAATGAGCAGTTCTTC	CASGSGTSGSKNNEQFF
TRBV10-3	TRBJ2-1	NA	NA	TGTGCCATCACCCCAGGGGGGGGCGGGAATGAGCAGTTCTTC	CAITPGGGGNEQFF
TRBV7-2	TRBJ2-7	NA	TRBD1	TGTGCCAGCAGCGCCACCGGGACAGGGTACTACGAGCAGTACTTC	CASSATGTGYYEQYF
TRBV6-5	TRBJ2-7	NA	TRBD1	TGTGCCAGCAGTTACAGACAGGGCCGCCCCTACGAGCAGTACTTC	CASSYRQGRPYEQYF
TRBV27	TRBJ2-7	NA	TRBD1	TGTGCCAGCAGTTTCGGACAGGCCTACGAGCAGTACTTC	CASSFGQAYEQYF